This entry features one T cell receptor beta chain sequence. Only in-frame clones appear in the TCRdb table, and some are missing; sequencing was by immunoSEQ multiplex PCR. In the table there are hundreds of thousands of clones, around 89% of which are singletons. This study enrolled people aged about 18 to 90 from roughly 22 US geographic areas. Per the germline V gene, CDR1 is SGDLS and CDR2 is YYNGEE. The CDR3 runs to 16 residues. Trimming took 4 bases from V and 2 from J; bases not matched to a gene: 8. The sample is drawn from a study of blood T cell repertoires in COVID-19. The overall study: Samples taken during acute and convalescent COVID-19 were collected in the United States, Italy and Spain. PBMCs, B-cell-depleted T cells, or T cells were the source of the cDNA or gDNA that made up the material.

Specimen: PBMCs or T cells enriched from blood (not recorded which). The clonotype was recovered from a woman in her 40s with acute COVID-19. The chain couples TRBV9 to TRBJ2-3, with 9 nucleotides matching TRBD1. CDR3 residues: CASSPYGTGYTDTQYF. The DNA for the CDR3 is TGTGCCAGCAGCCCCTACGGGACAGGGTACACAGATACGCAGTATTTT.